These T cell receptor beta chains were read from a single sample in a study of shared clonotypes between healthy human individuals. Sequenced by immunoSEQ multiplex PCR; TCRdb stores in-frame clones only, minus some. The data show a few million clones, about 92% seen once. Sequencing input: naive CD4+ T cells sorted from blood. All receptors derive from a man between 18 and 35 years old in good health. Each CDR3 is given without its conserved first and last residue. Each record gives: V gene, J gene, CDR3 protein.

TRBV30,TRBJ2-1,AWSVGDTYNEQF
TRBV9,TRBJ1-6,ASSVPGQGRLGNSPLH
TRBV2,TRBJ1-4,ASSEVAGREKLF
TRBV5-1,TRBJ2-5,ASSLGGQPGETQY
TRBV5-4,TRBJ2-7,ASSLGASEQY
TRBV2,TRBJ2-7,ASIGLSYEQY
TRBV6-6,TRBJ2-7,ASSNPGSYEQY
TRBV6-6,TRBJ1-5,ASSQLGGDQPQH
TRBV7-2,TRBJ2-3,ASSLRREGLDTQY
TRBV18,TRBJ2-5,ASSPPYGTSGETQY
TRBV7-2,TRBJ1-2,ASSDRGGYT
TRBV5-1,TRBJ1-2,ASSFDGLGYT
TRBV4-3,TRBJ2-5,ASSQDGTGKETQY
TRBV10-1,TRBJ2-3,ASSESGSGRGGTQY
TRBV30,TRBJ2-4,AWTEAVGNIQY
TRBV7-2,TRBJ2-5,ASSSGSNGLTQY
TRBV18,TRBJ2-5,ASSPPTGKGQETQY
TRBV28,TRBJ1-2,ASKLTVPYGYT
TRBV6-5,TRBJ1-1,ASSYGTFDTEAF
TRBV5-1,TRBJ2-1,ASSDQNSYNEQF
TRBV2,TRBJ2-6,ASREGRSSGANVLT
TRBV7-6,TRBJ2-2,ASSLEGTSGAGGELF
TRBV27,TRBJ1-1,ASSFLSRKNTEAF
TRBV11-1,TRBJ1-3,ASSLVGNSGNTIY
TRBV9,TRBJ1-4,ASSVEPGHPNEKLF
TRBV7-2,TRBJ2-7,ASSSGGTSGIYEQY
TRBV27,TRBJ2-5,ASSLTYRWGKETQY
TRBV10-3,TRBJ1-5,AISEPANQPQH
TRBV2,TRBJ2-1,ASRQGPVYNEQF
TRBV19,TRBJ2-1,ASRTVLGNEQF
TRBV30,TRBJ2-3,AWSPRGRADTQY
TRBV2,TRBJ2-3,ASRDAPDTQY
TRBV15,TRBJ2-3,ATSRGTDTQY
TRBV5-4,TRBJ2-7,ASSSGQYEQY
TRBV29-1,TRBJ2-1,SVDEGALSVQF
TRBV30,TRBJ1-1,AWIVPGLNTEAF
TRBV19,TRBJ1-1,ASTTVRGSTEAF
TRBV19,TRBJ2-3,ASSLWDRGAPDTQY
TRBV30,TRBJ1-2,AWSVRTGGFSNYGYT
TRBV28,TRBJ1-2,ASSSTGEPNYGYT
TRBV5-1,TRBJ2-7,ASSLVVDAYEQY
TRBV6-1,TRBJ2-7,ASYSGTGSYEQY
TRBV6-6,TRBJ2-7,ASSYIRDKSYEQY